Each of the 3 T cell receptor beta chains below was sequenced from the same sample in a study. Using its own MiXCR run on the 5' RACE reads, TCRdb lists one record per CDR3 protein. Here the sample spans about 200 distinct CDR3 sequences, 90% to 95% being singletons. Input material: memory CD4+ T cells sorted from blood. Stated subset: memory CD4+ T cells, CD4+CD45RO+CD25-. These receptors came from a female donor with breast cancer.

This clonotype was seen only once. For a library built for alpha chains, this beta chain is a stray read; little rests on its size. The chain employs TRBV5-1 and TRBJ2-5; D gene unclear. Germline values: CDR1 SGHRS, CDR2 YFSETQ. The CDR3 runs 11 residues. V was shortened by 5 bases and J by 2 bases, with 4 bases between the two germline ends. Here the CDR3 DNA reads TGCGCCAGCAGAGCACAAGAGACCCAGTACTTC. This translates into CASRAQETQYF.

Regarding this clonotype: This beta chain came through as a stray read in a library set up for alpha chains, and its size says little. The chain joins TRBV20-1 to TRBJ2-1, with 14 bases identical to TRBD2. V lost 4 bases, J lost 7 bases, and 9 bases stayed unmatched. The germline V gene encodes CDR1 DFQATT and CDR2 SNEGSKA (reference sequence). The CDR3 length is 16 residues. As DNA, the CDR3 is TGCAGTGCTAAGAGACTAGCGGGAGGGCCATGGAATGAGCAGTTCTTC. This codes for CSAKRLAGGPWNEQFF.

In regard to this clonotype: A library prepared for alpha chains yielded this beta chain as an off-target read; its size is of little meaning. The V gene is TRBV4-1, the J gene TRBJ1-5, with a tentative D call TRBD1 (5 bases). The V and J ends lost 4 bases and 3 bases respectively, with 16 bases between them. This CDR3 region has 16 residues. Germline V gene data show CDR1 as MGHRA and CDR2 as YSYEKL. The CDR3 spells CASSPRDQGINQPQHF. As DNA, the CDR3 is TGCGCCAGCAGCCCCAGGGATCAGGGCATCAATCAGCCCCAGCATTTT.